The 28 T cell receptor beta chains reported below all come from one sample, sequenced in a study of glioma-infiltrating T cells after dendritic cell vaccination. Some clones are missing from TCRdb's copy, which holds only in-frame ones; the method was immunoSEQ multiplex PCR. This sample yields 95,000 to 110,000 clones, of which 81% are seen a single time; approximately 12% belongs to the top ten. The sample consisted of blood, taken before dendritic cell vaccination. These receptors were collected from a human donor with glioblastoma.

V gene TRBV11-3 combines with J gene TRBJ2-5; 8 bases are shared with TRBD2. The J call may be wrong; the DNA end is better matched by TRBJ2-7. CDR1 is SGHNT and CDR2 is YENEEA in the germline V gene. The CDR3 is 14 residues long. The CDR3 DNA sequence: TGTGCCAGCGCCAGTAGCGGGAACCCCTACGAGCAGTACTTC. This encodes CASASSGNPYEQYF.

This clone was picked up a small number of times. The chain recombines TRBV6-4 with TRBJ1-1, with a weak D call TRBD1 (5 bases). CDR3 size: 13 residues. The V end was cut by 6 bases, the J end by 2 bases, with 10 bases between. Germline CDR1 MRHNA, CDR2 SNTAGT. CDR3 residues: CASSRQTNTEAFF. The CDR3 coding sequence is TGTGCCAGCAGCCGACAGACAAACACTGAAGCTTTCTTT.

This clone was counted once. The chain recombines TRBV6-5 with TRBJ2-7; tentatively, D is TRBD2 (5 bases). Germline assignment: CDR1 MNHEY and CDR2 SVGAGI. The CDR3 covers 14 residues. V was clipped by 5 bases and J by 8 bases, with 19 bases between them. The CDR3 reads CASSPAYRDWQQYF. Written as DNA, the CDR3 is TGTGCCAGCAGTCCTGCCTACCGGGATTGGCAGCAGTACTTC.

The chain links TRBV6-1 to TRBJ1-2, with TRBD1 identical over 9 bases. V lost 10 bases, J lost 1 base, and 10 bases stayed unmatched. Germline V lookup: CDR1 MNHNS, CDR2 SASEGT. This CDR3 region has 15 residues. Here the CDR3 DNA reads TGTGCCACCTTAGAGGGACAGGGATTTAACTATGGCTACACCTTC. This translates into CATLEGQGFNYGYTF.

The chain links TRBV9 to TRBJ2-2; 13 nucleotides agree with TRBD2. CDR1 and CDR2 (germline): SGDLS, YYNGEE. Losses at the gene ends were 4 bases for V and 5 bases for J; bases not matched to a gene: 11. The CDR3 totals 18 residues. DNA of the CDR3: TGTGCCAGCAGCTCAAGTACTAGCGGGGGGGCCGGGACCGGGGAGCTGTTTTTT. It encodes CASSSSTSGGAGTGELFF.

The rearrangement links TRBV2 to TRBJ1-6; 12 positions agree with TRBD1. The CDR3 contains 16 residues. V lost 3 bases and J lost 7; bases outside the gene matches: 4. The germline V gene encodes CDR1 SNHLY and CDR2 FYNNEI. CDR3 residues: CASSDGDRGRNSPLHF. The CDR3 DNA reads TGTGCCAGCAGTGATGGGGACAGGGGGCGAAATTCACCCCTCCACTTT. The whole variable domain, filled in from reference TRBV2 and TRBJ1-6, reads EPEVTQTPSHQVTQMGQEVILRCVPISNHLYFYWYRQILGQKVEFLVSFYNNEISEKSEIFDDQFSVERPDGSNFTLKIRSTKLEDSAMYFCASSDGDRGRNSPLHFGNGTRLTVT.

The table lists this clone with a count of one. The gene calls are TRBV4-1 and TRBJ2-7; 7 positions match TRBD2. CDR3 length: 15 amino acids. After removal of 4 bases from V and 4 bases from J, the junction contained 10 bases not matched to a gene. Germline-derived CDR1 and CDR2 are MGHRA and YSYEKL. The CDR3 nucleotides read TGCGCCAGCAGCCCAGCAGCGGGGATGTTTTACGAGCAGTACTTC. Protein sequence: CASSPAAGMFYEQYF.

The chain carries TRBV4-1 and TRBJ1-2; a possible D gene is TRBD1 (6 bases). The CDR3 runs to 15 residues. V was clipped by 7 bases and J by 4 bases, with 19 bases between them. Looked up from germline, CDR1 is MGHRA and CDR2 is YSYEKL. The CDR3 protein is CASTPGHGPFYGYTF. CDR3 coding DNA: TGCGCCAGCACCCCGGGACACGGCCCCTTCTATGGCTACACCTTC.

The CDR3 DNA reads as TGTGCCAGCAGTCGCACAGTTACGGTCTACGAGCAGTACTTC. Protein product: CASSRTVTVYEQYF. The chain couples TRBV27 to TRBJ2-7; D is unclear. The CDR3 runs 14 residues. Trimming cost V 5 bases and J 3 bases, with 14 bases left between them. Germline assignment: CDR1 MNHEY and CDR2 SMNVEV (reference sequence).

The chain links TRBV4-1 to TRBJ1-4; D is uncertain. This CDR3 contains 16 residues. Trimming took off 6 bases at V and 6 bases at J, with 20 bases between the two ends. The V gene's germline CDR1 is MGHRA and CDR2 YSYEKL. The CDR3 loop is CASRNLALGRDEKLFF. The CDR3 region has the DNA TGCGCCAGCAGAAACCTCGCCCTAGGGCGGGATGAAAAACTGTTTTTT.

The chain couples TRBV27 to TRBJ1-5; D gene unclear. The CDR3 extends over 15 amino acids. Deletions cut 3 bases from V and 5 bases from J, with 14 bases between. Germline V gives CDR1 MNHEY, CDR2 SMNVEV (reference sequence). CDR3 amino acids: CASSLSRTSYQPQHF. The DNA of the CDR3 is TGTGCCAGCAGTTTGTCCAGGACTAGTTATCAGCCCCAGCATTTT.

The rearrangement links TRBV2 to TRBJ1-2; 10 bases line up with TRBD1. The germline V gene has CDR1 SNHLY and CDR2 FYNNEI. The J segment lost 7 bases and the V segment lost 9 bases, leaving 8 bases of the junction unmatched. The CDR3 runs to 13 residues. For the CDR3, the DNA is TGTGCCAGATCACCGGGACAGGGGTTTGGCTACACCTTC. This codes for CARSPGQGFGYTF.

The V call is TRBV5-5, the J call TRBJ1-6; 7 bases are a match to TRBD1. CDR1 and CDR2 from the germline V gene are SGHKS and YYEKEE (reference sequence). This CDR3 region has 16 residues. With V trimmed by 3 bases and J by 5 bases, 8 bases remained unmatched. The CDR3 here is CASSWLGTADNSPLHF. The CDR3 bases are TGTGCCAGCAGCTGGCTAGGGACAGCAGATAATTCACCCCTCCACTTT.

The gene calls are TRBV6-6 and TRBJ1-3; a possible D gene is TRBD1 (6 bases). This CDR3 is built from 15 residues. V lost 7 bases to trimming and J lost 2 bases, with 15 bases between them. Germline CDR1 MNHNY, CDR2 SVGAGI (reference sequence). CDR3 DNA: TGTGCCAGCATACATGGACAGTCTGCTGGAAACACCATATATTTT. Its protein is CASIHGQSAGNTIYF.

The V gene is TRBV6-5, the J gene TRBJ2-7; a weak D match, TRBD1 (5 bases). Trimming pared 6 bases from V and 0 bases from J, leaving 9 bases between. Germline V gene data show CDR1 as MNHEY and CDR2 as SVGAGI. The CDR3 runs 13 residues. The CDR3 reads CASRQGPSYEQYF. CDR3 nucleotides: TGTGCCAGCAGGCAGGGTCCCTCCTACGAGCAGTACTTC.

The table lists this clone with a few counts. The chain has TRBV11-2 and TRBJ1-3; D is possibly TRBD1 (5 bases). V was shortened by 0 bases and J by 4 bases, with 7 bases between the two germline ends. The CDR3 is 14 residues long. CDR1 is SGHAT and CDR2 is FQNNGV in the germline V gene. CDR3: CASSLDRQGNTIYF. CDR3 DNA: TGTGCCAGCAGCTTAGACCGACAGGGAAACACCATATATTTT.

This clone was detected once. V usage is TRBV9 and J usage is TRBJ2-1, with 7 bases aligning to TRBD1. The CDR3 loop spans 12 amino acids. Germline assignment: CDR1 SGDLS and CDR2 YYNGEE. The V segment lost 4 bases and the J segment 15 bases; nucleotides outside the gene matches: 10. The CDR3 nucleotides read TGTGCCAGCAGCATGACAGGGTCCAATCTGTTCTTC. Residues: CASSMTGSNLFF.

V usage is TRBV7-9 and J usage is TRBJ2-3; tentative D call: TRBD1 (5 bases). Germline CDR1 SEHNR, CDR2 FQNEAQ (reference sequence). The germline V and J ends were trimmed by 8 bases and 1 base, with 19 bases remaining between them. The CDR3 is 16 residues long. CDR3 sequence (DNA): TGTGCCAGCGCCATCGCCCCAGGGTTGGGCACAGATACGCAGTATTTT. Translated: CASAIAPGLGTDTQYF.

The V gene is TRBV12-5, the J gene TRBJ2-1; perhaps TRBD1 as D (6 bases). V was pared by 2 bases and J by 2 bases, with 16 bases between. The CDR3 sequence is 17 residues long. The germline V gene encodes CDR1 LGHNT and CDR2 FRNRAP. The DNA of the CDR3 is TGTGCTAGTGGTTTGTCCCCAGGGGTGAGGACCTACAATGAGCAGTTCTTC. Translation gives CASGLSPGVRTYNEQFF.

This rearrangement joins TRBV4-1 to TRBJ1-6, with D tentatively TRBD1 (6 bases). This CDR3 spans 16 amino acids. V dropped 5 bases and J dropped 1 base, with 12 bases sitting between them. Germline V gives CDR1 MGHRA, CDR2 YSYEKL. CDR3 sequence: CASSWSGDSYNSPLHF. In DNA, the CDR3 is TGCGCCAGCAGCTGGTCAGGGGATTCCTATAATTCACCCCTCCACTTT.

CDR3 amino acids: CASSMRGPGNSPLHF. The CDR3 nucleotides are TGTGCCAGTAGTATGAGGGGGCCAGGTAATTCACCCCTCCACTTT. This rearrangement joins TRBV19 to TRBJ1-6; 7 bases line up with TRBD1. The CDR3 runs to 15 residues. Trimming removed 3 bases from V and 6 bases from J; junction bases left unmatched: 5. Germline CDR1 is LNHDA and CDR2 is SQIVND (reference sequence).

The V gene is TRBV29-1, the J gene TRBJ1-1; 7 bases map to TRBD1. The CDR3 runs to 12 residues. With 7 bases clipped from V and 1 base from J, the junction kept 3 bases outside the gene matches. Germline values: CDR1 SQVTM, CDR2 ANQGSEA. The CDR3 DNA reads as TGCAGCGGGGGACAGCCGAACACTGAAGCTTTCTTT. This gives the protein CSGGQPNTEAFF.

The chain recombines TRBV6-5 with TRBJ2-7; D ambiguous. Trimming stripped 4 bases from V and 6 bases from J, with 19 bases between. CDR1 and CDR2 from the germline V gene are MNHEY and SVGAGI. CDR3 length equals 15 residues. The CDR3 DNA reads as TGTGCCAGCAGTTCTGTCGTCCTACCCAAGAGCGAGCAGTACTTC. This sequence encodes CASSSVVLPKSEQYF.

This chain connects TRBV6-1 to TRBJ1-2; D might be TRBD1 (6 bases). Germline-derived CDR1 and CDR2 are MNHNS and SASEGT. This CDR3 contains 16 residues. Trimming took 4 bases from V and 6 from J, leaving 21 bases between them. The CDR3 nucleotides are TGTGCCAGCAGTGGCCCGGGGTCCGGGGGGCTGGATGGCTACACCTTC. Translating gives CASSGPGSGGLDGYTF.

This chain connects TRBV5-1 to TRBJ2-1, with 8 bases lining up with TRBD2. This CDR3 has 15 residues. CDR1 is SGHRS, CDR2 YFSETQ, per germline. Trimming removed 3 bases from V and 6 bases from J; junction bases left unmatched: 8. CDR3 nucleotides: TGCGCCAGCAGCTGGGCCCTAGCGGGCGGCAATGAGCAGTTCTTC. Translating it yields CASSWALAGGNEQFF.

The chain uses TRBV5-1 and TRBJ1-6; D is possibly TRBD1 (6 bases). Germline V CDR1 and CDR2: SGHRS, YFSETQ. Trimming cost V 4 bases and J 9 bases, with 14 bases left between them. The CDR3 runs 14 residues. CDR3 in amino acids: CASSHGLGASPLHF. The CDR3 bases are TGCGCCAGCAGCCACGGGCTGGGGGCTTCACCCCTCCACTTT.

With respect to this clone: A junction end diverges from the germline sequence, so it may reflect a read error. This chain connects TRBV7-7 to TRBJ2-1; 7 bases are shared with TRBD1. The CDR3 loop spans 13 amino acids. CDR1 is SSHAT, CDR2 FNYEAQ, per germline (reference sequence). For the CDR3, the DNA is TGTGCTAGCAGCTTAGTAGACAGGGACGAGCAGTTCTTC. This gives the protein CASSLVDRDEQFF.

The chain uses TRBV7-2 and TRBJ1-6; tentatively, D is TRBD1 (6 bases). V dropped 5 bases and J dropped 10 bases, with 21 bases sitting between them. The germline V gene encodes CDR1 SGHTA and CDR2 FQGNSA. This CDR3 spans 16 amino acids. CDR3 sequence: CASSRNRDGSPSPLHF. CDR3 coding DNA: TGTGCCAGCAGCCGGAACAGGGATGGTTCCCCGTCACCCCTCCACTTT.